The clone carrying this T cell receptor beta chain was observed a handful of times. Its antigen remains unidentified. These data come from a study of beta chain features in type 1 diabetes. V was pared by 3 bases and J by 6 bases, with 8 bases of the junction left unmatched. Germline assignment: CDR1 LNHDA and CDR2 SQIVND (reference sequence). There are 15 residues in the CDR3. General study findings and limits: Type 1 diabetes patients showed fewer insertions and more deletions at VDJ junctions. Across all four CD4+ subsets, people with type 1 diabetes showed modestly shorter TCRB CDR3s.

Expressed TCRB transcripts were sequenced, since all the RNA that had been isolated was reverse transcribed. TCRdb keeps only in-frame clones here, not all; method: immunoSEQ multiplex PCR. The sample contains about 240,000 clones, 14% of which appear only once. Source material: naive CD4+ T cells from blood. The rearrangement uses TRBV19 and TRBJ1-2; 9 bases match TRBD1. The receptor comes from a young man with type 1 diabetes. The CDR3 here is CASSIEGQGRNGYTF. The CDR3 DNA follows: TGTGCCAGTAGTATCGAGGGACAGGGAAGGAATGGCTACACCTTC.